This T cell receptor beta chain was captured in a study of blood T cell repertoires in COVID-19. Background on the study: COVID-19 samples collected from the United States, Italy and Spain covered acute and convalescent phases. PBMCs, B-cell-depleted T cells, or T cells were the source of the cDNA or gDNA that made up the material.

The authors' processing: It was from reference gene primer amplification that nucleated cell counts were estimated. Assay: immunoSEQ multiplex PCR; the TCRdb copy retains only in-frame clones and omits some. V and J calls plus clone size are reproduced from that table; the DNA served to infer D and trimming. This table holds under 80,000 clones, around 80% found once. V lost 7 bases to trimming and J lost 4 bases, with 15 bases between them. CDR3 length: 14 residues. Germline assignment: CDR1 SNHLY and CDR2 FYNNEI. Sequencing was done on a sample of peripheral blood. The V call is TRBV2, the J call TRBJ2-3; D call uncertain. This receptor was identified in an elderly woman with active or convalescent COVID-19. The CDR3 spells CASIRNTASDTQYF. DNA of the CDR3: TGTGCCAGCATTCGGAACACAGCATCAGATACGCAGTATTTT.